The TCR beta chain under discussion was sequenced for a study of T cell responses to AZD1222 COVID-19 vaccine. Study-wide findings and caveats: Clonal diversity was possibly underestimated, and the donors were mostly white British, with more females. Targeting of unmutated variant regions was reportedly seen in nearly half of spike-specific TCRs.

Comments on this clone: The antigen is unknown.

Generated by immunoSEQ multiplex PCR, the TCRdb table keeps only in-frame clones and is missing some. The table shows approximately 270,000 clones, with 94% occurring only once. Pooled together were second doses at about 4 or about 12 weeks. This CDR3 has 15 amino acids. Trimming took off 6 bases at V and 0 bases at J, with 15 bases between the two ends. Germline V CDR1 and CDR2: SGHRS, YFSETQ. The rearrangement uses TRBV5-1 and TRBJ1-1; no clear D. This TCR came from an adult who received the AZD1222 COVID-19 vaccine. The sample consisted of peripheral blood, taken 28 days after the second AZD1222 dose. The CDR3 nucleotides are TGCGCCAGCACCCTGTCCTTGAATATGAACACTGAAGCTTTCTTT. This sequence encodes CASTLSLNMNTEAFF.